The 6 T cell receptor beta chains below were found in one sample sequenced in a study of post-analysis software for immune sequencing data. What these receptors recognize is not known. Study-level points and caveats: Comparison of patients with controls showed roughly five TRBV segments more frequent in patients, TRBV5-6, TRBV5-1 and TRBV20-1 among them.

The TCR beta cDNA libraries contained unique molecular identifiers. Each CDR3 protein gets one entry after TCRdb re-called the PCR reads with MiXCR. The sample comprises under 200,000 distinct CDR3 sequences, about 30% of which are singletons, and about 3.7% rests with the top ten. Input material: blood. The receptors here all came from a girl aged 2 to 17 with multiple sclerosis.

The V gene is TRBV7-9, the J gene TRBJ1-4; a weak D match, TRBD1 (5 bases). The CDR3 has 13 residues. Germline V lookup: CDR1 SEHNR, CDR2 FQNEAQ (reference sequence). Between the trimmed V and J ends, which lost 6 bases and 8 bases, there was a span of 13 bases. The DNA for the CDR3 is TGTGCCAGCAGGCTCGGGACGCGAGAAAAACTGTTTTTT. Translating it yields CASRLGTREKLFF.

This clonotype has a handful of counts. The V and J genes are TRBV6-1 and TRBJ2-5; D is undetermined. The CDR3 extends over 14 amino acids. Germline-derived CDR1 and CDR2 are MNHNS and SASEGT. Trimming left V 7 bases short and J 4 bases short, with 16 bases between. CDR3 nucleotide sequence: TGTGCCAGCATTCCGTTGGGGAAAGGAGAGACCCAGTACTTC. It is translated as CASIPLGKGETQYF.

The V gene is TRBV20-1, the J gene TRBJ1-1; D is uncertain. Germline lookup yields CDR1 DFQATT and CDR2 SNEGSKA (reference sequence). V was trimmed by 5 bases and J by 5 bases, leaving 6 bases between them. The CDR3 is made up of 10 amino acids. CDR3 DNA sequence: TGCAGTGCTTCCCGTACTGAAGCTTTCTTT. It specifies CSASRTEAFF.

This clonotype was picked up many times. This sequence joins TRBV21-1 and TRBJ1-4. TRBV21-1 constitutes a pseudogene. The CDR3 has 15 residues. CDR3 sequence: CASSKAQGNNEKLFF. For the CDR3, the DNA is TGTGCCAGCAGCAAAGCGCAAGGAAATAATGAAAAACTGTTTTTT.

In regard to this clonotype: This sequence may be a read error, since a much larger clone differs from it by one base. The V call is TRBV27, the J call TRBJ1-2; TRBD1 is a possible D gene (5 bases). Germline V CDR1 and CDR2: MNHEY, SMNVEV (reference sequence). The CDR3 runs to 13 residues. This CDR3 is CANSLFPGYGYTF. Written as DNA, the CDR3 is TGTGCCAACAGTTTATTTCCAGGGTATGGCTACACCTTC.

This clonotype was counted once. The chain combines TRBV5-1 with TRBJ1-1; D not resolved. Germline assignment: CDR1 SGHRS and CDR2 YFSETQ. CDR3 length: 15 amino acids. Trimming left V 1 base short and J 4 bases short, with 14 bases between. CDR3 sequence (DNA): TGCGCCAGCAGCTTGTTACTCAGGTCGGGCACTGAAGCTTTCTTT. It translates to CASSLLLRSGTEAFF.